In its sample, the clone carrying this T cell receptor beta chain was seen many times. What it recognizes is unknown. The sample holds other DNA sequences that translate to the same CDR3. Genomic DNA from each subset was divided evenly over several immunoSEQ plates. Clones were read by immunoSEQ multiplex PCR, and TCRdb kept only the in-frame ones, dropping some. The table shows about 300,000 clones, with around two thirds occurring only once. The data are from a study of shared clonotypes between healthy human individuals. The study, taken as a whole, reports: Naive subsets generally had larger estimated richness than memory subsets.

The sequencing input was memory CD4+ T cells sorted from blood. This sample's subset: CD45RA-negative fraction. The receptor comes from a young man in good health.

The CDR3 region is CASSDGDRVPWAFF. The CDR3 coding sequence is TGTGCCAGCAGTGACGGGGACAGGGTGCCCTGGGCTTTCTTT. The genes are TRBV6-1 and TRBJ1-1, with 9 bases fitting TRBD1. CDR3 size: 14 residues. Trimming took 3 bases from V and 11 from J; bases not matched to a gene: 10. Germline V gene sequence: CDR1 MNHNS, CDR2 SASEGT.